This TCR beta chain was found in a study of blood T cells in healthy people across ages. Findings and limits, study-wide: Age brought a roughly linear fall in TCR beta diversity measured per million T cells.

A sample-barcoded 5' primer and a J-beta primer mix were used in a second PCR of roughly 6 to 11 cycles. TCRdb redid the calling of the 5' RACE reads with MiXCR, one entry per CDR3 protein. Here the sample spans some 1.7 million distinct CDR3 sequences, roughly 27% being singletons. The CDR3 spans 15 residues. The germline V gene encodes CDR1 SGHRS and CDR2 YFSETQ. With regard to this clonotype: Antigen specificity is unknown. An end of the junction differs from the germline gene, which may be a read error.

Sequenced sample: blood. The chain employs TRBV5-1 and TRBJ2-5; maybe TRBD2 (6 bases). The source of this sequence is a woman in her 30s in good health. DNA for the CDR3: TGCGCCAGCAGCTTGGTGGGGAGGTTACAAGAGACCCGGTACTTC. Translated, it gives CASSLVGRLQETRYF.